This T cell receptor (beta chain) appears in the sequencing data of a study of T cell responses to AZD1222 COVID-19 vaccine (dated by TCRdb to the early 2020s). At the level of the whole study: A total of 230 to 250 trial participants underwent TCR sequencing, of whom around 200 received two doses of AZD1222 and some 26 received two doses of the MenACWY control vaccine. Enrollment into the trials was organized by age into subgroups of 18-55, 56-69 and 70-plus years, and those subgroups contained roughly 150, 30 and 60 TCR-sequenced participants, respectively.

The full study reports these points: Most participants were white British and females outnumbered males, and the authors suggested that clonal diversity may have been underestimated. After two AZD1222 doses, spike-specific TCR breadth and depth were significantly higher than at day 0 and than in MenACWY recipients. The whole spike protein was spanned by vaccine-associated CD4 TCRs, and dominant responses were seen in regions 160-218 and 743-854. The 56-69-year group was small, and its depth increase did not reach significance, likely because of low power. Conclusions about previously exposed vaccinees are limited, since just five or six AZD1222 recipients were seropositive for SARS-CoV-2 at baseline. Because no samples from the day 14 peak response were available, repertoires could be characterized only after the peak T cell response. Nearly half of unique spike-specific TCRs reportedly recognized epitopes outside regions mutated in the B.1.351 and B.1.1.7 variants.

V loses 9 bases of germline sequence and J loses 10 bases, and the interval between the two ends is 19 bases. From the cysteine up to the phenylalanine, the CDR3 has a length of 13 residues. Only the CDR3 DNA stays, 39 bases, in frame from base 1. From the germline V gene (reference sequence), CDR1 is LNHDA and CDR2 is SQIVND. This clone was seen just once. Its recognized antigen is unknown. No qualities accompany the bases; no much larger clone lies one base away. The intended sense of this specimen's time point label: baseline before first vaccination. This specimen's treatment or condition label, interpreted: meningococcal conjugate vaccine given as trial control. Vaccinee samples came from UK trials COV001 and COV002, including a single-blind randomized controlled phase 2/3 trial of AZD1222 (ChAdOx1 nCoV-19) in healthy adults. Trial participant PBMC samples were collected at day 0 and day 28 after the second dose for TCRbeta chain sequencing.

The CDR3 regions of human TCRbeta chains were analyzed by immunosequencing. The original methods were these. Repertoire TCRs were matched against a reference library of SARS-CoV-2-specific TCRs generated with the MIRA antigen-specificity platform. Breadth meant the fraction of unique TCRs that were SARS-CoV-2-associated, whereas depth meant the fraction of total T cells that were SARS-CoV-2-associated. Each spike-specific TCR was assigned to its reactive spike region and to a CD4 or CD8 class using the MIRA data. Log10-transformed breadth and depth values were compared by one-way ANOVA with Sidak's multiple comparisons tests. Entries here come from immuneACCESS through TCRdb and include only in-frame sequences with V and J called. Some clones fail to appear in such tables; in the studies checked, an unresolved V gene covers under half of the shortfall, and the cause of the remainder is unknown. V and J calls and clone size are those listed in that table; D and trimming were worked out from the DNA. A total of roughly 160,000 clones appear in this sample, approximately 90% of them only once. The top ten clonotypes cover roughly 4.5% of the sample.

The sample consisted of peripheral blood, taken on day 0 of MenACWY control vaccination. The sequence joins TRBV19 to TRBJ2-1; the D gene is perhaps TRBD1, on 5 matching bases. The TCR was taken from an adult in good health. In nucleotides, the sequence is TGTGCCAGCCTGGGCCCCTGGGGCCAAGAGCAGTTCTTC. Its translation reads: CASLGPWGQEQFF.